This T cell receptor (beta chain) was found in a study of blood T cell repertoires in COVID-19 (dated by TCRdb to 2020 to 2022). At the level of the whole study: The collaborator samples originated in the United States, Italy and Spain and spanned the acute and convalescent phases of COVID-19. The material from the prospective study consisted of cDNA or gDNA derived from T cells, B-cell-depleted T cells, or PBMCs. Subjects who had been exposed to COVID-19, were actively infected with it, or had recovered from it provided the deeply sampled blood TCRbeta repertoires that made up the dataset. The repertoires were released in a freely available public database intended as a resource for research on the immune response to SARS-CoV-2. The samples were drawn from the first 160 participants of the ongoing ImmuneRACE study and from over 950 subjects provided by 6 global collaborators. Sample metadata almost always included a de-identified subject ID, COVID-19 status, age in years and sex. Where HLA class I and class II types were available, the types were taken from metadata supplied by the sample provider, not from assay-based typing. Broader findings and caveats from the paper: The quantity of clinical and demographic metadata differed by source and by participant and was supplied without curation.

In regard to this clone: It has no known antigen specificity. Base quality data are lacking; no much larger clone is found one base away.

The immunoSEQ Assay, a bias-controlled multiplex PCR, was used to amplify TCRbeta CDR3 regions from genomic DNA. As for the original processing: Nucleated cell counts per sample were estimated from amplification of reference gene primers within the assay. To quantify the absolute abundance of each unique TCRbeta CDR3 rearrangement, sequence reads were collapsed and filtered. For each sample, productive Simpson clonality was calculated by taking the square root of Simpson's diversity index across productive rearrangements. TCRdb retrieved this table from immuneACCESS and kept in-frame rearrangements only. Not all clones are present; in checked studies, unresolved V genes account for under half, and no reason is known for the remainder. D and trimming were read from the DNA, whereas the V and J calls and clone size are those reported in that table. The sample table records roughly 58,000 clones; just over 70% of these occur just once. Roughly 49% of the sample is taken by the ten largest.

In the prospective study, participants were roughly 18 to 89 years old, resided in fewer than 25 geographic areas of the United States, and were enrolled through a virtual design. Cohort assignment in the prospective study relied on participant-reported clinical history from a screening survey and a study questionnaire. Exposed participants had been in contact with someone with a PCR-confirmed or clinician-diagnosed COVID-19 case within 2 weeks of study entry. Mobile phlebotomists in the prospective study collected whole blood, serum and a nasopharyngeal or oropharyngeal swab from every participant. Prospective study participants could optionally give additional blood draws and questionnaires over an approximately 2-month period. Before DNA extraction, prospective study blood samples were shipped either frozen or at room temperature. The sequence derives from an older woman who had been exposed to COVID-19. Sequencing was carried out using PBMCs or T cells enriched from blood (not recorded which).

The CDR3 reads as follows: CASSQDRWLAEPTDTQYF. The sequenced DNA: TGCGCCAGCAGCCAAGATAGGTGGCTAGCGGAGCCCACAGATACGCAGTATTTT. The chain was built from TRBV4-1 and TRBJ2-3; 7 central nucleotides agree with TRBD2. The CDR3 has 18 amino acids, counting the end cysteine and phenylalanine. The read is trimmed to its CDR3 DNA, 54 bases read in frame from base 1. The germline V and J ends show losses of 0 bases and 2 bases respectively, and no gene match explains 11 bases of the junction. CDR1 and CDR2 (MGHRA, YSYEKL) derive from the germline V gene.